The 2 T cell receptor beta chains presented below share a single source sample, sequenced in a study of Ad26.COV2.S vaccination and SARS-CoV-2 variants (dated by TCRdb to about 2021). Preparation of the library involved the immunoSEQ multiplex PCR assay. Imported from immuneACCESS, the table was reduced by TCRdb to in-frame sequences with V and J called. These copies leave out some clones; in studies compared against another copy, an unresolved V gene accounts for under half, and the cause of the remainder is not known. The sample table contains hundreds of thousands of clones; only one count was recorded for 87% of them. The ten most abundant clones make up 3.4% of the sample. The treatment or condition label, read with the paper, signifies: roughly 18 received Ad26.COV2.S at low or high dose, single or two shots; 5 received placebo; per-sample allocation not given. Repertoires of vaccine and placebo recipients were sequenced from samples collected on day 63 after the first injection.

The input for sequencing was peripheral blood, taken in a trial of Ad26.COV2.S vaccine versus placebo. These TCRs come from a person between 18 and 60 years old who received the Ad26.COV2.S COVID-19 vaccine or a placebo.

The V and J genes are TRBV5-8 and TRBJ1-1; D is ambiguous. Germline CDR1 reads SGHTS; CDR2 reads YDEGEE. This CDR3 comprises 15 residues. V was shortened by 2 bases and J by 1 base, with 12 bases between the two germline ends. The CDR3 sequence is CASSLNPLPNTEAFF. In nucleotides, the CDR3 is TGTGCCAGCAGCTTAAATCCGTTGCCGAACACTGAAGCTTTCTTT.

CDR3 amino acids: CAWSPGGYWAPLHF. The CDR3 DNA reads as TGTGCCTGGAGCCCCGGGGGGTACTGGGCACCCCTCCACTTT. The chain uses TRBV30 and TRBJ1-6, with D possibly TRBD1 on 5 matching bases. Germline assignment: CDR1 GTSNPN and CDR2 SVGIG (reference sequence). Trimming removed 3 bases at V and 11 bases at J, with 17 bases between. The CDR3 runs 14 residues.